The TCR beta chain described here comes from a study of response to subunit inactivated influenza vaccine. Regarding the study as a whole: Authors suggested that a seasonal influenza vaccination recruits few new T cells each time.

A single record per CDR3 protein comes from TCRdb applying MiXCR to the RT-PCR reads. The table records around 750,000 distinct CDR3 sequences, roughly 20% of them present only once. In its sample, this clonotype was seen a few times. Its specificity is not known. Sequencing used PBMCs from blood, obtained roughly 5 days after vaccination. This sequence was found in a man aged 45-60 years who received an inactivated influenza vaccine.

The CDR3 spells CASSSQGRYEQYF. Written as DNA, the CDR3 is TGTGCCAGCAGCTCTCAGGGACGCTACGAGCAGTACTTC. This chain connects TRBV7-9 to TRBJ2-7; D may match TRBD1 or TRBD2 (5 bases each). Germline CDR1 and CDR2: SEHNR and FQNEAQ (reference sequence). V lost 4 bases to trimming and J lost 3 bases, with 10 bases between them. This CDR3 has 13 amino acids.